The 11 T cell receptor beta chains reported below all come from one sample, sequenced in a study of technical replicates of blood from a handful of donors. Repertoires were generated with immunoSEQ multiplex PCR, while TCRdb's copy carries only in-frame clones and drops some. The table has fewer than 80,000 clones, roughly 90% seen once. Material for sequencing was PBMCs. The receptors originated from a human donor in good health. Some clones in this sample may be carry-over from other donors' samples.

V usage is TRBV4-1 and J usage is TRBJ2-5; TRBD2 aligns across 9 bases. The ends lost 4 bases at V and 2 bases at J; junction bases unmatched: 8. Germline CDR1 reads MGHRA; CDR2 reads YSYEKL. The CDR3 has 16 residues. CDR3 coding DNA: TGCGCCAGCAGCCGGACGGGACTAGCACGTCAAGAGACCCAGTACTTC. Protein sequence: CASSRTGLARQETQYF.

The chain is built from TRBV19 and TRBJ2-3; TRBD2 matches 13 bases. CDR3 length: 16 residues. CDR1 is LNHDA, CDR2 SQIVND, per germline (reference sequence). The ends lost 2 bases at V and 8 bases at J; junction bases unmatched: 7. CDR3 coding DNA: TGTGCCAGTAGTATACCGACTAGCGGGGGGCCTCTTACGCAGTATTTT. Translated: CASSIPTSGGPLTQYF.

CDR3 bases: TGCGCCAGCAGCCGGGGACAGGAGAACACTGAAGCTTTCTTT. As protein: CASSRGQENTEAFF. The chain employs TRBV4-3 and TRBJ1-1; 8 bases line up with TRBD1. Germline V lookup: CDR1 LGHNA, CDR2 YSLEER. After removal of 4 bases from V and 1 base from J, the junction contained 2 bases not matched to a gene. The CDR3 length is 14 residues.

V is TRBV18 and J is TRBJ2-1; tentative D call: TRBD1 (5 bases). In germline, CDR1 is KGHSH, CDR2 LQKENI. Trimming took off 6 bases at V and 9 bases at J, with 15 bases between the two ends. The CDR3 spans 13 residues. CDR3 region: CASSLGLGLEQFF. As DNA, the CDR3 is TGTGCCAGCTCCCTGGGGCTAGGGCTTGAGCAGTTCTTC.

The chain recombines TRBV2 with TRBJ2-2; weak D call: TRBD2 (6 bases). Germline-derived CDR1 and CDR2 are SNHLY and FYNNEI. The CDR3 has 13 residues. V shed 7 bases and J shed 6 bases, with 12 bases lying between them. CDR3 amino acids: CASKGTSAGELFF. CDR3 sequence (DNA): TGTGCCAGCAAAGGGACTTCAGCCGGGGAGCTGTTTTTT.

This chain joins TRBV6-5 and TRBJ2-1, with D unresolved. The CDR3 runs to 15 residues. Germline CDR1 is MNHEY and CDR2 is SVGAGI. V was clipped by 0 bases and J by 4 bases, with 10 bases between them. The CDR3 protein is CASSYSVAGYNEQFF. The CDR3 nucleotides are TGTGCCAGCAGTTACTCGGTCGCAGGTTACAATGAGCAGTTCTTC.

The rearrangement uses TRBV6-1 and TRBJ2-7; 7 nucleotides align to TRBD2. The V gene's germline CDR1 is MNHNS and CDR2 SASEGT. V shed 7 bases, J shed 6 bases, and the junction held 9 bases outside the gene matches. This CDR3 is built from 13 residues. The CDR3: CASTTTSAREQYF. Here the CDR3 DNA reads TGTGCCAGCACCACAACTAGCGCCCGCGAGCAGTACTTC.

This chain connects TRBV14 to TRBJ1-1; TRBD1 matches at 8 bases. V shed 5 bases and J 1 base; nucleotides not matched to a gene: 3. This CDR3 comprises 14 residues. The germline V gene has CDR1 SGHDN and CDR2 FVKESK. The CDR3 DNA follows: TGTGCCAGCAGCGTCCAGGGGGCGAACACTGAAGCTTTCTTT. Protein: CASSVQGANTEAFF.

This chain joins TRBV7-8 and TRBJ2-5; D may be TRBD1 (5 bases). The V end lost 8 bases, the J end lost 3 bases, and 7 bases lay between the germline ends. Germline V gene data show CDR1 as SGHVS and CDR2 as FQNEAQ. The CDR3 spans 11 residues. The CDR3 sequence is CASGREETQYF. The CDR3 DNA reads TGTGCCAGCGGCAGGGAAGAGACCCAGTACTTC.

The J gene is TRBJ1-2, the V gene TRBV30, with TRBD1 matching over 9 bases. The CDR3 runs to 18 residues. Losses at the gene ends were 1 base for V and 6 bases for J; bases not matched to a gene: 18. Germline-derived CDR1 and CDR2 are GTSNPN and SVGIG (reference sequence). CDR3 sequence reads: CAWSEIPGQGWGYDGYTF. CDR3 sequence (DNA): TGTGCCTGGAGTGAAATTCCGGGACAGGGATGGGGATATGATGGCTACACCTTC. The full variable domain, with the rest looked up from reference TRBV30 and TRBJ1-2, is SQTIHQWPATLVQPVGSPLSLECTVEGTSNPNLYWYRQAAGRGLQLLFYSVGIGQISSEVPQNLSASRPQDRQFILSSKKLLLSDSGFYLCAWSEIPGQGWGYDGYTFGSGTRLTVV.

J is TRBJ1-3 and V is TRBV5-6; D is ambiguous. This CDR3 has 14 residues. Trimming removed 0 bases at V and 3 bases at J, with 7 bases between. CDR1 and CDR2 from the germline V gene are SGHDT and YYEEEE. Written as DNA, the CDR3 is TGTGCCAGCAGCTTGGACGGACTTGGAAACACCATATATTTT. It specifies CASSLDGLGNTIYF. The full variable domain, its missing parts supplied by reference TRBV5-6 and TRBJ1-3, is DAGVTQSPTHLIKTRGQQVTLRCSPKSGHDTVSWYQQALGQGPQFIFQYYEEEERQRGNFPDRFSGHQFPNYSSELNVNALLLGDSALYLCASSLDGLGNTIYFGEGSWLTVV.